The clone carrying this TCR beta chain showed up many times. The data were taken from a study of T cells in Graves' hyperthyroidism and ophthalmopathy. Study details: Pretreatment peripheral blood was obtained at initial diagnosis.

The V and J ends lost 6 bases and 2 bases respectively, with 13 bases between them. Germline V gene data show CDR1 as DFQATT and CDR2 as SNEGSKA (reference sequence). The CDR3 contains 13 residues. Graves' hyperthyroidism qualified as stable when ophthalmopathy did not progress within 18 months. Amplified TCR beta CDR3 regions came from RNA transcripts. TCR CDR3 regions were first amplified by RT-PCR with HTBI primers. MiXCR was run by TCRdb on the multiplex PCR reads, yielding one entry per CDR3 protein. This table holds 400,000 to 500,000 distinct CDR3 sequences, roughly 13% found once. The specimen sequenced was blood. The rearrangement joins TRBV20-1 to TRBJ2-5; D is unresolved. This receptor was identified in a woman aged 18-35 years with Graves' hyperthyroidism. Written as DNA, the CDR3 is TGCAGTGCCCCGGACGGATTTCAAGAGACCCAGTACTTC. Protein product: CSAPDGFQETQYF.